The rows below give T cell receptor beta chains drawn from one sample of a study of blood T cell repertoires in COVID-19. Measured with immunoSEQ multiplex PCR; TCRdb has only the in-frame clones, and not every one. This table has about 25,000 clones, about nine tenths appearing once. Input material: peripheral blood. These receptors were taken from a man in his fifties or sixties with active COVID-19. The CDR3 runs from the conserved cysteine through the conserved F or W. D genes are given only for firm matches. Only some rows state a clone size, as once, few, many or a class for expanded clones.

clone_size: -; d_call: -; j_call: TRBJ1-6; cdr3_length: 18; v_call: TRBV11-2; cdr3_aa: CASSSQILGRAYNSPLHF; cdr3_nt: TGTGCCAGCAGCTCACAAATCCTCGGTCGGGCCTATAATTCACCCCTCCACTTT
clone_size: few; d_call: -; j_call: TRBJ2-5; cdr3_length: 15; v_call: TRBV23-1; cdr3_aa: CASSQWGGPGETQYF; cdr3_nt: TGCGCCAGCAGTCAATGGGGGGGGCCGGGGGAGACCCAGTACTTC
clone_size: -; d_call: TRBD1; j_call: TRBJ1-2; cdr3_length: 15; v_call: TRBV6-1; cdr3_aa: CASSERQGAINGYTF; cdr3_nt: TGTGCCAGCAGTGAACGGCAGGGGGCAATAAATGGCTACACCTTC
clone_size: -; d_call: -; j_call: TRBJ2-7; cdr3_length: 13; v_call: TRBV30; cdr3_aa: CAWSRGGVGEQYF; cdr3_nt: TGTGCCTGGTCCAGAGGAGGGGTAGGCGAGCAGTACTTC
clone_size: -; d_call: TRBD1; j_call: TRBJ2-7; cdr3_length: 15; v_call: TRBV2; cdr3_aa: CASLPRDRVIYEQYF; cdr3_nt: TGTGCCAGCCTCCCTCGGGACAGGGTAATCTACGAGCAGTACTTC
clone_size: once; d_call: TRBD2; j_call: TRBJ2-1; cdr3_length: 15; v_call: TRBV9; cdr3_aa: CASSTGGSSYNEQFF; cdr3_nt: TGTGCCAGCAGCACGGGGGGGAGCTCCTACAATGAGCAGTTCTTC
clone_size: -; d_call: TRBD1; j_call: TRBJ1-6; cdr3_length: 16; v_call: TRBV6-2/TRBV6-3; cdr3_aa: CASRYDREWGNSPLHF; cdr3_nt: TGTGCCAGCAGATACGACAGGGAATGGGGTAATTCACCCCTCCACTTT
clone_size: -; d_call: -; j_call: TRBJ2-2; cdr3_length: 14; v_call: TRBV4-3; cdr3_aa: CASSPARVTGELFF; cdr3_nt: TGCGCCAGCAGCCCCGCCAGGGTGACCGGGGAGCTGTTTTTT
clone_size: -; d_call: -; j_call: TRBJ2-5; cdr3_length: 14; v_call: TRBV18; cdr3_aa: CASSPLSRPEGQYF; cdr3_nt: TGTGCCAGCTCACCATTGAGTCGACCTGAGGGCCAGTACTTC
clone_size: -; d_call: -; j_call: TRBJ1-6; cdr3_length: 16; v_call: TRBV6-4; cdr3_aa: CASSQEGVSYNSPLHF; cdr3_nt: TGTGCCAGCAGCCAAGAGGGGGTCTCCTATAATTCACCCCTCCACTTT
clone_size: -; d_call: -; j_call: TRBJ1-3; cdr3_length: 16; v_call: TRBV2; cdr3_aa: CASSEDQRHSGNTIYF; cdr3_nt: TGTGCCAGCAGTGAAGACCAGAGGCATTCTGGAAACACCATATATTTT
clone_size: once; d_call: -; j_call: TRBJ2-2; cdr3_length: 15; v_call: TRBV11-3; cdr3_aa: CASSQGAGVGGELFF; cdr3_nt: TGTGCCAGCAGCCAAGGGGCAGGGGTAGGCGGGGAGCTGTTTTTT
clone_size: -; d_call: -; j_call: TRBJ2-1; cdr3_length: 11; v_call: TRBV11-2; cdr3_aa: CASSFRDEQFF; cdr3_nt: TGTGCCAGCAGCTTTAGAGATGAGCAGTTCTTC
clone_size: once; d_call: TRBD1; j_call: TRBJ2-2; cdr3_length: 16; v_call: TRBV2; cdr3_aa: CASSPKTGSNTGELFF; cdr3_nt: TGTGCCAGCAGCCCTAAGACAGGGTCGAACACCGGGGAGCTGTTTTTT
clone_size: -; d_call: -; j_call: TRBJ1-1; cdr3_length: 15; v_call: TRBV5-1; cdr3_aa: CASSLALRPLDEAFF; cdr3_nt: TGCGCCAGCAGCTTGGCCCTAAGGCCACTAGATGAAGCTTTCTTT
clone_size: -; d_call: -; j_call: TRBJ2-3; cdr3_length: 12; v_call: TRBV7-3; cdr3_aa: CASSIQGGRQYF; cdr3_nt: TGTGCCAGCAGTATTCAGGGGGGCCGGCAGTATTTT
clone_size: -; d_call: TRBD2; j_call: TRBJ2-7; cdr3_length: 12; v_call: TRBV29-1; cdr3_aa: CSVLAGDYEQYF; cdr3_nt: TGCAGCGTTTTAGCGGGGGACTACGAGCAGTACTTC
clone_size: -; d_call: -; j_call: TRBJ2-4; cdr3_length: 11; v_call: TRBV12-3/TRBV12-4; cdr3_aa: CASSFGQTLYF; cdr3_nt: TGTGCCAGCAGTTTTGGTCAGACTCTGTACTTC
clone_size: -; d_call: TRBD1; j_call: TRBJ1-2; cdr3_length: 13; v_call: TRBV13; cdr3_aa: CASSPRGSYGYTF; cdr3_nt: TGTGCCAGCAGTCCCAGGGGGAGCTATGGCTACACCTTC
clone_size: -; d_call: -; j_call: TRBJ2-3; cdr3_length: 13; v_call: TRBV29-1; cdr3_aa: CSAEGGARRTQYF; cdr3_nt: TGCAGCGCCGAGGGGGGGGCGCGTCGTACGCAGTATTTT
clone_size: -; d_call: -; j_call: TRBJ1-1; cdr3_length: 13; v_call: TRBV6-5; cdr3_aa: CASSNGQNTEAFF; cdr3_nt: TGTGCCAGCAGCAACGGACAGAACACTGAAGCTTTCTTT